These 20 T cell receptor beta chains share one sample of origin, sequenced in a study of PD-1 blockade in classical Hodgkin lymphoma. All the patients suffered relapse after autologous stem cell transplantation, and brentuximab vedotin exposure differed. TCRdb's copy holds only in-frame clones and misses some; the assay was immunoSEQ multiplex PCR. The sample consists of tens of thousands of clones, 80% to 90% of them appearing once. The material sequenced was peripheral blood mononuclear cells (PBMCs), taken before the second cycle of nivolumab. Receptor source: a human donor with classical Hodgkin lymphoma.

The chain carries TRBV11-2 and TRBJ2-5; 7 nucleotides line up with TRBD1. The length of the CDR3 is 14 residues. Losses at the gene ends were 5 bases for V and 2 bases for J; bases not matched to a gene: 5. The germline CDR1 and CDR2 sequences are SGHAT and FQNNGV. The CDR3 coding sequence is TGTGCCAGCAGCGACAGGGATTGGCAAGAGACCCAGTACTTC. The encoded protein is CASSDRDWQETQYF.

CDR3 bases: TGTGCCACCAGCAGAGATCCGCATCGGGGCCGGTTTTGGGTTGGAAACACCATATATTTT. Amino acid sequence: CATSRDPHRGRFWVGNTIYF. This chain joins TRBV15 and TRBJ1-3; the D gene is possibly TRBD1 (5 bases). From germline, CDR1 is LNHNV and CDR2 YYDKDF (reference sequence). The V gene lost 0 bases and the J gene lost 3 bases, with 24 bases spanning the gap. The CDR3 sequence is 20 residues long.

The chain has TRBV7-3 and TRBJ2-1; the match to TRBD1 covers 9 bases. Germline CDR1 reads SGHTA; CDR2 reads FQGTGA. The V and J ends lost 5 bases and 8 bases, in that order; junction bases with no gene match: 4. This CDR3 comprises 13 residues. CDR3 residues: CASSTRTGDEQFF. The CDR3 nucleotides read TGTGCCAGCAGCACCCGGACAGGGGATGAGCAGTTCTTC. Supplemented by reference TRBV7-3 and TRBJ2-1, the full variable domain reads GAGVSQTPSNKVTEKGKYVELRCDPISGHTALYWYRQSLGQGPEFLIYFQGTGAADDSGLPNDRFFAVRPEGSVSTLKIQRTERGDSAVYLCASSTRTGDEQFFGPGTRLTVL.

V and J are TRBV25-1 and TRBJ1-4; 8 nucleotides align to TRBD1. CDR1 and CDR2 from the germline V gene are MGHDK and SYGVNS. The V gene end was trimmed by 1 base and the J gene end by 3 bases; junction bases not matched to a gene: 1. The CDR3 covers 15 residues. The CDR3 loop is CASSESTGANEKLFF. CDR3 DNA: TGTGCCAGCAGTGAATCGACAGGGGCTAATGAAAAACTGTTTTTT.

This chain links TRBV28 with TRBJ2-3; 8 nucleotides align to TRBD2. V shed 9 bases, J shed 4 bases, and the junction held 9 bases outside the gene matches. CDR1 is MDHEN and CDR2 is SYDVKM in the germline V gene. There are 14 residues in the CDR3. Here the CDR3 DNA reads TGTGCCAGTAGACGGGCGGGAGGACCAGATACGCAGTATTTT. Protein: CASRRAGGPDTQYF.

The chain couples TRBV30 to TRBJ1-1, with D uncertain. The CDR3 extends over 13 amino acids. Trimming shortened V by 7 bases and J by 4 bases, and 16 bases separated the two germline ends. CDR1 and CDR2 from the germline V gene are GTSNPN and SVGIG (reference sequence). Written as DNA, the CDR3 is TGTGCCTCAAACCCGGATGGGCGCACTGAAGCTTTCTTT. Translated: CASNPDGRTEAFF.

The chain couples TRBV7-5 to TRBJ1-1. TRBV7-5 is classified as a pseudogene. The CDR3 spans 15 residues. The CDR3 sequence is CVRSPQGRPNTEAFF. CDR3 bases: TGTGTCAGAAGCCCTCAAGGAAGACCGAACACTGAAGCTTTCTTT.

J is TRBJ2-1 and V is TRBV7-2; weak D call: TRBD1 (6 bases). V lost 4 bases, J lost 7 bases, and 14 bases lay in between. The CDR3 is 14 residues long. CDR1 is SGHTA, CDR2 FQGNSA, per germline. The CDR3 sequence: CASSSLDRTNEQFF. Here the CDR3 DNA reads TGTGCCAGCAGCTCCCTAGACAGGACTAATGAGCAGTTCTTC.

V usage is TRBV5-5 and J usage is TRBJ2-5; D assignment may be TRBD1 or TRBD2 (5 bases each). V was pared by 0 bases and J by 12 bases, with 21 bases between. Germline V gene lookup returns CDR1 SGHKS and CDR2 YYEKEE (reference sequence). The CDR3 is made up of 15 amino acids. The CDR3 coding sequence is TGTGCCAGCAGCTTGGGGCTGGGGAGAGGGGACCCAGAGTACTTC. It translates to CASSLGLGRGDPEYF. Variable domain in full (rest from reference TRBV5-5 and TRBJ2-5): DAGVTQSPTHLIKTRGQQVTLRCSPISGHKSVSWYQQVLGQGPQFIFQYYEKEERGRGNFPDRFSARQFPNYSSELNVNALLLGDSALYLCASSLGLGRGDPEYFGPGTRLLVL.

This chain joins TRBV11-2 and TRBJ2-7; TRBD1 matches 8 bases. Germline V gene data show CDR1 as SGHAT and CDR2 as FQNNGV. Unmatched junction bases numbered 5, after V lost 4 bases and J lost 6 bases. The CDR3 has 13 residues. CDR3 bases: TGTGCCAGCAGCTGGGACAGGACGGCCGAGCAGTACTTC. As protein: CASSWDRTAEQYF.

The chain links TRBV6-5 to TRBJ1-6; a possible D gene is TRBD1 (5 bases). Deletions cut 2 bases from V and 2 bases from J, with 10 bases between. Germline V lookup: CDR1 MNHEY, CDR2 SVGAGI. The CDR3 consists of 16 residues. CDR3 in DNA: TGTGCCAGCAGTTACGGGGGGGGGACCTATAATTCACCCCTCCACTTT. Translated: CASSYGGGTYNSPLHF.

This clone was counted between two and nine times. The chain carries TRBV27 and TRBJ1-1; D ambiguous. CDR1 is MNHEY and CDR2 is SMNVEV in the germline V gene (reference sequence). V lost 1 base and J lost 1, with 7 bases in between. This CDR3 comprises 14 residues. Here the CDR3 DNA reads TGTGCCAGCAGTTTATATGCTACGAACACTGAAGCTTTCTTT. Its protein is CASSLYATNTEAFF.

The V gene is TRBV6-1, the J gene TRBJ2-7; D is unresolved. Trimming took 6 bases from V and 4 from J, leaving 7 bases between them. Germline V gene sequence: CDR1 MNHNS, CDR2 SASEGT. The length of the CDR3 is 11 residues. CDR3 DNA sequence: TGTGCCAGCAGGGAGAAATACGAGCAGTACTTC. This gives the protein CASREKYEQYF.

This sequence joins TRBV7-2 and TRBJ2-3; TRBD1 matches 7 bases. The CDR3 extends over 15 amino acids. Germline loops: CDR1 SGHTA, CDR2 FQGNSA. The V and J ends lost 3 bases and 3 bases, in that order; junction bases with no gene match: 6. CDR3 amino acids: CASSFTQGSTDTQYF. The CDR3 nucleotides read TGTGCCAGCAGCTTCACACAGGGGAGTACAGATACGCAGTATTTT.

J is TRBJ2-2 and V is TRBV5-6, with a tentative D call TRBD2 (6 bases). Germline CDR1 reads SGHDT; CDR2 reads YYEEEE. Trimming removed 0 bases at V and 5 bases at J, with 8 bases between. This CDR3 spans 14 amino acids. The CDR3 nucleotides read TGTGCCAGCAGCTTGGCGGGAGTGACCGGGGAGCTGTTTTTT. Translation: CASSLAGVTGELFF.

The rearrangement links TRBV6-5 to TRBJ2-7; the D gene is possibly TRBD1 (6 bases). The V gene's germline CDR1 is MNHEY and CDR2 SVGAGI. The CDR3 totals 14 residues. The germline V and J ends were trimmed by 3 bases and 2 bases, with 11 bases remaining between them. CDR3 protein: CASSYDGGAYEQYF. The CDR3 DNA is TGTGCCAGCAGTTATGATGGGGGCGCCTACGAGCAGTACTTC.

V and J are TRBV6-4 and TRBJ2-1; 8 bases are shared with TRBD2. There are 15 residues in the CDR3. J lost 6 bases, V lost 4 bases, and 8 bases had no gene match. CDR1 is MRHNA, CDR2 SNTAGT, per germline. This chain's CDR3 is CASSASGAGGNEQFF. The DNA of the CDR3 is TGTGCCAGCAGTGCCTCAGGGGCGGGGGGCAATGAGCAGTTCTTC.

This clone was seen only once. The rearrangement links TRBV18 to TRBJ2-7; 8 positions agree with TRBD1. The trim removed 5 bases at V and 6 bases at J, leaving 9 bases unmatched. CDR3 length equals 14 residues. Germline values: CDR1 KGHSH, CDR2 LQKENI. The CDR3 spells CASSSSTGAAEQYF. The CDR3 bases are TGTGCCAGCTCATCTTCGACAGGGGCCGCCGAGCAGTACTTC.

This clone occurred once. V is TRBV7-2 and J is TRBJ2-5, with D perhaps TRBD1 (6 bases). CDR1 is SGHTA and CDR2 is FQGNSA in the germline V gene. V lost 4 bases to trimming and J lost 3 bases, with 18 bases between them. This CDR3 region has 16 residues. The CDR3 spells CASSSTPQHREETQYF. CDR3 in DNA: TGTGCCAGCAGCTCAACGCCTCAGCACAGGGAAGAGACCCAGTACTTC.

The rearrangement joins TRBV5-1 to TRBJ1-5; no firm D call. This CDR3 spans 16 amino acids. Germline V gene sequence: CDR1 SGHRS, CDR2 YFSETQ. Trimming removed 4 bases from V and 4 bases from J, with 18 bases in between. The CDR3 here is CASSPAPRTGNQPQHF. The DNA for the CDR3 is TGCGCCAGCAGCCCGGCCCCCAGGACGGGGAATCAGCCCCAGCATTTT.